These T cell receptor beta chains were read from a single sample in a study of blood T cell repertoires in COVID-19. TCRdb's copy holds only in-frame clones and misses some; the assay was immunoSEQ multiplex PCR. The sample records about 93,000 clones, just under 80% being singletons. Sequences were obtained from peripheral blood. The receptors were sampled from a human donor in a cohort sampled during active COVID-19. Both conserved end residues are part of each CDR3. A D gene is named only where the DNA matches it firmly. Expanded clones get a size class; other rows say once, few or many, or leave the size out.

clone size: -; V gene: TRBV15; D gene: -; J gene: TRBJ1-5; CDR3 DNA: TGTGCCACCGCAAGCGCTTGGAATCAGCCCCAGCATTTT; CDR3 protein: CATASAWNQPQHF
clone size: few; V gene: TRBV28; D gene: TRBD2; J gene: TRBJ2-3; CDR3 DNA: TGTGCCAGCACACGAGGGGGTAGCGGGAGCGGAGATACGCAGTATTTT; CDR3 protein: CASTRGGSGSGDTQYF
clone size: -; V gene: TRBV11-1; D gene: -; J gene: TRBJ2-3; CDR3 DNA: TGTGCCAGCAGCTTAATTACAGGGGATACGCAGTATTTT; CDR3 protein: CASSLITGDTQYF
clone size: -; V gene: TRBV2; D gene: -; J gene: TRBJ2-5; CDR3 DNA: TGTGCCAGCACCCAGACAGAGGACCAGTACTTC; CDR3 protein: CASTQTEDQYF
clone size: -; V gene: TRBV7-9; D gene: TRBD1; J gene: TRBJ1-2; CDR3 DNA: TGTGCCAGCAGCTTGAAGGGGGCCTATGGCTACACCTTC; CDR3 protein: CASSLKGAYGYTF
clone size: once; V gene: TRBV5-1; D gene: -; J gene: TRBJ2-2; CDR3 DNA: TGCGCCAGCAGCTTGAGGCAGGGCAACACCGGGGAGCTGTTTTTT; CDR3 protein: CASSLRQGNTGELFF
clone size: -; V gene: TRBV7-9; D gene: -; J gene: TRBJ2-1; CDR3 DNA: TGTGCCAGCAGCACGCGCAATGAGCAGTTCTTC; CDR3 protein: CASSTRNEQFF
clone size: -; V gene: TRBV12-3/TRBV12-4; D gene: TRBD1; J gene: TRBJ2-3; CDR3 DNA: TGTGCCAGCAGGGAAACAGGGGGCTATACGCAGTATTTT; CDR3 protein: CASRETGGYTQYF
clone size: -; V gene: TRBV30; D gene: TRBD1; J gene: TRBJ1-2; CDR3 DNA: TGTGCCTGGAGTGTTGGGGGACAGGGATTTGGCTACACCTTC; CDR3 protein: CAWSVGGQGFGYTF
clone size: few; V gene: TRBV3-1/TRBV3-2; D gene: -; J gene: TRBJ2-4; CDR3 DNA: TGTGCCAGCAGCCAAAAGGGGGACGAGAAAAACATTCAGTACTTC; CDR3 protein: CASSQKGDEKNIQYF
clone size: -; V gene: TRBV7-9; D gene: TRBD2; J gene: TRBJ2-2; CDR3 DNA: TGTGCCAGCAGCTTAGCGTTGGCGGGAGTTCGAACCGGGGAGCTGTTTTTT; CDR3 protein: CASSLALAGVRTGELFF
clone size: -; V gene: TRBV18; D gene: -; J gene: TRBJ1-1; CDR3 DNA: TGTGCCAGCTCACCACCGTTGGTCCTCGGAGGGGTAGCTTTCTTT; CDR3 protein: CASSPPLVLGGVAFF
clone size: -; V gene: TRBV7-2; D gene: -; J gene: TRBJ2-1; CDR3 DNA: TGTGCCAGCAGCTTAGGAACTAGTAAGAATGAGCAGTTCTTC; CDR3 protein: CASSLGTSKNEQFF
clone size: once; V gene: TRBV10-3; D gene: TRBD1; J gene: TRBJ1-1; CDR3 DNA: TGTGCCATCAGTGTGGGGACAGGGAGGTTTGTAACTGAAGCTTTCTTT; CDR3 protein: CAISVGTGRFVTEAFF
clone size: -; V gene: TRBV9; D gene: TRBD1; J gene: TRBJ2-2; CDR3 DNA: TGTGCCAGCAGCGCGCAGTCCGGGACAGTCAGAAACACCGGGGAGCTGTTTTTT; CDR3 protein: CASSAQSGTVRNTGELFF
clone size: -; V gene: TRBV19; D gene: TRBD1; J gene: TRBJ2-3; CDR3 DNA: TGTGCCAGTAGTACTCGGACAGGGCTGTCCAGGTTGGATACGCAGTATTTT; CDR3 protein: CASSTRTGLSRLDTQYF
clone size: -; V gene: TRBV30; D gene: -; J gene: TRBJ2-2; CDR3 DNA: TGTGCCTGGAGTGGTGGGGGGACCGGGGAGCTGTTTTTT; CDR3 protein: CAWSGGGTGELFF
clone size: -; V gene: TRBV28; D gene: -; J gene: TRBJ1-5; CDR3 DNA: TGTGCCAGCAACGGTGCGACAGGTTTCAATCAGCCCCAGCATTTT; CDR3 protein: CASNGATGFNQPQHF
clone size: -; V gene: TRBV10-1; D gene: TRBD2; J gene: TRBJ2-7; CDR3 DNA: TGCGCCAGCAGTGCAGGACTAGCGGGAGGAAGCGAGCAGTACTTC; CDR3 protein: CASSAGLAGGSEQYF
clone size: -; V gene: TRBV6-5; D gene: TRBD1; J gene: TRBJ2-7; CDR3 DNA: TGTGCCAGCAGGCAGGACAGGCCTTTCTCCTACGAGCAGTACTTC; CDR3 protein: CASRQDRPFSYEQYF
clone size: -; V gene: TRBV18; D gene: -; J gene: TRBJ1-1; CDR3 DNA: TGTGCCAGCTCATCGACTCCAGGTACGGGAAACACTGAAGCTTTCTTT; CDR3 protein: CASSSTPGTGNTEAFF
clone size: few; V gene: TRBV5-6; D gene: -; J gene: TRBJ1-5; CDR3 DNA: TGTGCCAGCAGCGCTGGGGGGGGCTCATATAGCAATCAGCCCCAGCATTTT; CDR3 protein: CASSAGGGSYSNQPQHF
clone size: -; V gene: TRBV28; D gene: -; J gene: TRBJ1-1; CDR3 DNA: TGTGCCAGCAGTTCCTACACTGAAGCTTTCTTT; CDR3 protein: CASSSYTEAFF
clone size: -; V gene: TRBV28; D gene: TRBD1; J gene: TRBJ1-2; CDR3 DNA: TGTGCCAGCCTGCCGGGACAGGGTCGGTATGGCTACACCTTC; CDR3 protein: CASLPGQGRYGYTF
clone size: -; V gene: TRBV7-9; D gene: -; J gene: TRBJ2-1; CDR3 DNA: TGTGCCAGCAGCCCCCTGGGGCCGTCCTACAATGAGCAGTTCTTC; CDR3 protein: CASSPLGPSYNEQFF
clone size: -; V gene: TRBV3-1/TRBV3-2; D gene: -; J gene: TRBJ1-3; CDR3 DNA: TGTGCCAGCAGCCAAGAGGCACATTCTGGAAACACCATATATTTT; CDR3 protein: CASSQEAHSGNTIYF
clone size: -; V gene: TRBV5-4; D gene: -; J gene: TRBJ1-2; CDR3 DNA: TGTGCCAGCAGCCTCAACTATGGCTACACCTTC; CDR3 protein: CASSLNYGYTF
clone size: few; V gene: TRBV28; D gene: -; J gene: TRBJ1-3; CDR3 DNA: TGTGCCAGCAGTCTTTATCGCTCTGGAAACACCATATATTTT; CDR3 protein: CASSLYRSGNTIYF
clone size: -; V gene: TRBV5-6; D gene: TRBD2; J gene: TRBJ2-3; CDR3 DNA: TGTGCCAGCAGCTCTACCGGTCGGCTAGCGGGTTTTTACACAGATACGCAGTATTTT; CDR3 protein: CASSSTGRLAGFYTDTQYF
clone size: -; V gene: TRBV7-2; D gene: -; J gene: TRBJ1-2; CDR3 DNA: TGTGCCAGCAGCTTAGGAGTCATCCCCTTTGGCTACACCTTC; CDR3 protein: CASSLGVIPFGYTF
clone size: -; V gene: TRBV6-2/TRBV6-3; D gene: TRBD2; J gene: TRBJ2-3; CDR3 DNA: TGTGCCAGCAGTTCCGGGACTAGCGGGAGGTATACGCAGTATTTT; CDR3 protein: CASSSGTSGRYTQYF
clone size: -; V gene: TRBV2; D gene: TRBD2; J gene: TRBJ2-7; CDR3 DNA: TGTGCCAGCAGTGTGGGCGGCGGGAGCTCCTACGAGCAGTACTTC; CDR3 protein: CASSVGGGSSYEQYF
clone size: -; V gene: TRBV24-1; D gene: -; J gene: TRBJ2-3; CDR3 DNA: TGTGCCACCGAGGGCCACGGGTACGATACGCAGTATTTT; CDR3 protein: CATEGHGYDTQYF
clone size: -; V gene: TRBV19; D gene: -; J gene: TRBJ1-3; CDR3 DNA: TGTGCCAGTAGTATCGCATTTCGCGGGGGAGATGGAAACACCATATATTTT; CDR3 protein: CASSIAFRGGDGNTIYF
clone size: -; V gene: TRBV6-2/TRBV6-3; D gene: TRBD2; J gene: TRBJ2-3; CDR3 DNA: TGTGCCAGCAGTCCCGACTGGGCTAGCGGGTACACAGATACGCAGTATTTT; CDR3 protein: CASSPDWASGYTDTQYF
clone size: -; V gene: TRBV5-1; D gene: TRBD2; J gene: TRBJ2-5; CDR3 DNA: TGCGCCAGCGGGACTAGCGGGGGCCAGGAGACCCAGTACTTC; CDR3 protein: CASGTSGGQETQYF
clone size: -; V gene: TRBV10-3; D gene: -; J gene: TRBJ2-3; CDR3 DNA: TGTGCCAGTACACTGACTAGCACAGATACGCAGTATTTT; CDR3 protein: CASTLTSTDTQYF
clone size: -; V gene: TRBV28; D gene: TRBD1; J gene: TRBJ1-5; CDR3 DNA: TGTGCCAGCAGTTTTCAGGGGGCGGGCAATCAGCCCCAGCATTTT; CDR3 protein: CASSFQGAGNQPQHF
clone size: -; V gene: TRBV28; D gene: TRBD2; J gene: TRBJ2-1; CDR3 DNA: TGTGCCAGCAGTTTCCCCCGGGAGGGGTACAATGAGCAGTTCTTC; CDR3 protein: CASSFPREGYNEQFF
clone size: -; V gene: TRBV4-1; D gene: TRBD2; J gene: TRBJ2-2; CDR3 DNA: TGCGCCAGCAGCCAAATCGGCGGGGGGGCCGCCGGGGAGCTGTTTTTT; CDR3 protein: CASSQIGGGAAGELFF
clone size: -; V gene: TRBV4-2; D gene: -; J gene: TRBJ2-3; CDR3 DNA: TGTGCCAGCAGCCAGTCGGTTCTTGGTCGGACAGATACGCAGTATTTT; CDR3 protein: CASSQSVLGRTDTQYF